The next 17 T cell receptor beta chains were all read from a single sample in a study of cytomegalovirus exposure and HLA in healthy donors. The PCR employed 60 Vbeta primers together with 13 Jbeta primers. Generated by immunoSEQ multiplex PCR, the TCRdb table keeps only in-frame clones and is missing some. The sample lists 200,000 to 250,000 clones; 82% were seen once. The sequencing input was PBMCs. These receptors originate from a woman aged 35 to 49 in good health and CMV-seropositive.

The V and J genes are TRBV7-9 and TRBJ1-2, with 7 bases fitting TRBD1. V lost 5 bases and J lost 4; bases outside the gene matches: 4. The CDR3 has 13 amino acids. Germline CDR1 reads SEHNR; CDR2 reads FQNEAQ (reference sequence). CDR3 residues: CASSPGTVYGYTF. The CDR3 DNA sequence: TGTGCCAGCAGCCCCGGGACAGTCTATGGCTACACCTTC.

The rearrangement joins TRBV6-6 to TRBJ2-7, with D uncertain. Trimming cost V 4 bases and J 0 bases, with 10 bases left between them. The CDR3 consists of 14 residues. In germline, CDR1 is MNHNY, CDR2 SVGAGI (reference sequence). As DNA, the CDR3 is TGTGCCAGCAGTTCGGCGCGAGGCTCCTACGAGCAGTACTTC. Residues: CASSSARGSYEQYF.

This chain links TRBV19 with TRBJ1-4, with 9 positions matching TRBD1. The junction had 7 bases not matched to a gene; V was cut back by 7 bases and J by 7 bases. The germline V gene has CDR1 LNHDA and CDR2 SQIVND (reference sequence). CDR3 length: 14 residues. The CDR3 region has the DNA TGTGCCAGTACCTCAGGACAGGGGAGTGAAAAACTGTTTTTT. Protein: CASTSGQGSEKLFF.

This chain uses TRBV9 with TRBJ1-4; no clear D gene. This CDR3 region has 12 residues. V was pared by 3 bases and J by 6 bases, with 6 bases between. Per germline, CDR1 SGDLS and CDR2 YYNGEE. The CDR3: CASSARDEKLFF. Here the CDR3 DNA reads TGTGCCAGCAGCGCGAGGGATGAAAAACTGTTTTTT.

The chain joins TRBV7-2 to TRBJ1-1; D remains ambiguous. Trimming took 2 bases from V and 5 from J, leaving 9 bases between them. The germline gives CDR1 SGHTA, CDR2 FQGNSA. The CDR3 spans 13 residues. The CDR3 nucleotides read TGTGCCAGCAGCTTACCCCCTAGAACTGAAGCTTTCTTT. As protein: CASSLPPRTEAFF.

This sequence joins TRBV7-2 and TRBJ2-1, with D uncertain. V lost 2 bases to trimming and J lost 6 bases, with 8 bases between them. The germline CDR1 and CDR2 sequences are SGHTA and FQGNSA. CDR3 length: 13 amino acids. Here the CDR3 DNA reads TGTGCCAGCAGCTTACTAGGATTCAATGAGCAGTTCTTC. Its protein is CASSLLGFNEQFF. The complete variable domain, with remaining parts taken from reference TRBV7-2 and TRBJ2-1, reads GAGVSQSPSNKVTEKGKDVELRCDPISGHTALYWYRQSLGQGLEFLIYFQGNSAPDKSGLPSDRFSAERTGGSVSTLTIQRTQQEDSAVYLCASSLLGFNEQFFGPGTRLTVL.

The chain is built from TRBV30 and TRBJ1-2; D gene unclear. The CDR3 length is 13 residues. The germline V gene encodes CDR1 GTSNPN and CDR2 SVGIG (reference sequence). Trimming cost V 2 bases and J 8 bases, with 15 bases left between them. CDR3 sequence: CAWSSGRAGGYTF. In nucleotides, the CDR3 is TGTGCCTGGAGTAGCGGGAGGGCGGGGGGCTACACCTTC.

This clone showed up just a few times. The rearrangement links TRBV30 to TRBJ1-5; 10 bases map to TRBD1. CDR3 length equals 15 residues. The V gene end was trimmed by 4 bases and the J gene end by 4 bases; junction bases not matched to a gene: 7. Germline V CDR1 and CDR2: GTSNPN, SVGIG (reference sequence). CDR3 protein: CAWTRQGAGNQPQHF. The CDR3 DNA sequence: TGTGCCTGGACTCGACAGGGGGCGGGTAATCAGCCCCAGCATTTT.

The J gene is TRBJ2-7, the V gene TRBV29-1; no definite D call. The CDR3 has 13 residues. From germline, CDR1 is SQVTM and CDR2 ANQGSEA. V dropped 4 bases and J dropped 4 bases, with 14 bases sitting between them. The CDR3 sequence is CSVVSVQEYEQYF. As DNA, the CDR3 is TGCAGCGTTGTTTCGGTCCAAGAATACGAGCAGTACTTC.

The V gene is TRBV5-6, the J gene TRBJ2-7; 8 bases line up with TRBD1. Per germline, CDR1 SGHDT and CDR2 YYEEEE. Trimming removed 5 bases from V and 3 bases from J; junction bases left unmatched: 4. CDR3 length equals 13 residues. The CDR3 DNA is TGTGCCAGCAGAGGACAGGGCGGCTACGAGCAGTACTTC. Its translation: CASRGQGGYEQYF.

This CDR3 reads CASRDRGSYNEQFF. DNA for the CDR3: TGTGCCAGCAGGGACAGAGGCTCCTACAATGAGCAGTTCTTC. The rearrangement links TRBV2 to TRBJ2-1, with D maybe TRBD1 (6 bases). This CDR3 spans 14 amino acids. CDR1 is SNHLY, CDR2 FYNNEI, per germline. The ends were cut back, 6 bases at V and 0 bases at J, with 9 bases in the middle.

This chain uses TRBV4-2 with TRBJ2-1, with a possible D match to TRBD2 (6 bases). The CDR3 loop spans 18 amino acids. Germline CDR1 is LGHNA and CDR2 is YNFKEQ. The V and J ends lost 0 bases and 3 bases respectively, with 18 bases between them. The chain's CDR3 is CASSQDRVREVFYNEQFF. The CDR3 DNA reads TGTGCCAGCAGCCAAGATAGGGTCAGGGAGGTTTTCTACAATGAGCAGTTCTTC.

This clone was seen more than once but under ten times. This sequence joins TRBV7-2 and TRBJ2-3, with 7 bases fitting TRBD1. V shed 4 bases and J 0 bases; nucleotides not matched to a gene: 7. Germline CDR1 SGHTA, CDR2 FQGNSA. This CDR3 has 16 residues. CDR3 coding DNA: TGTGCCAGCAGCTCACAGGACAGGCTTAGCACAGATACGCAGTATTTT. Protein sequence: CASSSQDRLSTDTQYF. The full variable domain, its missing parts supplied by reference TRBV7-2 and TRBJ2-3, is GAGVSQSPSNKVTEKGKDVELRCDPISGHTALYWYRQSLGQGLEFLIYFQGNSAPDKSGLPSDRFSAERTGGSVSTLTIQRTQQEDSAVYLCASSSQDRLSTDTQYFGPGTRLTVL.

V gene TRBV7-2 combines with J gene TRBJ2-5; 11 nucleotides agree with TRBD1. In germline, CDR1 is SGHTA, CDR2 FQGNSA. The CDR3 has 15 residues. V dropped 0 bases and J dropped 7; count of bases not matched to a gene: 4. The CDR3 nucleotides read TGTGCCAGCAGCTTAGCGCCGGGACAGGGGGGGACCCAGTACTTC. Protein: CASSLAPGQGGTQYF.

This clone was observed once. This sequence joins TRBV4-2 and TRBJ2-3, with TRBD2 matching 8 bases. CDR3 size: 17 residues. The V and J ends lost 3 bases and 1 base, in that order; junction bases with no gene match: 9. Germline CDR1 is LGHNA and CDR2 is YNFKEQ. CDR3 sequence (DNA): TGTGCCAGCAGCCACCCACCCAGGCGGGGGGGCACAGATACGCAGTATTTT. This encodes CASSHPPRRGGTDTQYF.

This clone was counted between two and nine times. In DNA, the CDR3 is TGTGCCTGGACGGCCGGGATAAACTATGGCTACACCTTC. It is translated as CAWTAGINYGYTF. J is TRBJ1-2 and V is TRBV30; D is uncertain. Germline CDR1 and CDR2: GTSNPN and SVGIG (reference sequence). The CDR3 totals 13 residues. Trimming removed 4 bases from V and 2 bases from J, with 11 bases in between.

The chain couples TRBV28 to TRBJ2-7, with no clear D. The CDR3 extends over 13 amino acids. V shed 4 bases and J shed 3 bases, with 10 bases lying between them. Germline assignment: CDR1 MDHEN and CDR2 SYDVKM. This chain's CDR3 is CASSSAGLYEQYF. The CDR3 region has the DNA TGTGCCAGCAGTTCCGCAGGCCTCTACGAGCAGTACTTC.